Listed here are 25 T cell receptor beta chains from one sample, sequenced in a study of T cell responses to AZD1222 COVID-19 vaccine. Here immunoSEQ multiplex PCR was the method, and the copy in TCRdb shows in-frame clones only, minus some. The table records approximately 80,000 clones, 90% of them present only once. Specimen: peripheral blood, collected 28 days after the second AZD1222 dose. These receptors were taken from an adult who received the AZD1222 COVID-19 vaccine.

This chain joins TRBV19 and TRBJ1-4, with unresolved D. V gave up 2 bases and J gave up 3 bases, with 7 bases separating them. The germline V gene encodes CDR1 LNHDA and CDR2 SQIVND (reference sequence). The CDR3 sequence is 14 residues long. CDR3 protein: CASSIRRANEKLFF. In DNA, the CDR3 is TGTGCCAGTAGTATAAGACGGGCTAATGAAAAACTGTTTTTT.

The chain has TRBV11-2 and TRBJ1-5; 9 bases match TRBD1. Trimming at V came to 5 bases and at J to 9 bases, leaving 8 bases not matched to a gene. Germline CDR1 reads SGHAT; CDR2 reads FQNNGV. CDR3 length equals 14 residues. CDR3 nucleotide sequence: TGTGCCAGCAGCCCTCTAGGACAGGGGCGGCCCCAGCATTTT. Amino acid sequence: CASSPLGQGRPQHF.

The chain recombines TRBV10-2 with TRBJ2-1; no clear D. V was pared by 2 bases and J by 7 bases, with 3 bases between. Germline assignment: CDR1 WSHSY and CDR2 SAAADI. The CDR3 totals 11 residues. CDR3 sequence: CASSEPNEQFF. The DNA for the CDR3 is TGCGCCAGCAGTGAGCCTAATGAGCAGTTCTTC.

V and J are TRBV10-1 and TRBJ2-2; 8 nucleotides agree with TRBD1. The CDR3 totals 16 residues. Looked up from germline, CDR1 is WNHNN and CDR2 is SYGVQD (reference sequence). Unmatched junction bases numbered 9, after V lost 6 bases and J lost 3 bases. The DNA of the CDR3 is TGCGCCAGCAGATGGGACAGGTGGTTTGACACCGGGGAGCTGTTTTTT. Amino acids: CASRWDRWFDTGELFF.

V usage is TRBV15 and J usage is TRBJ1-5; D is possibly TRBD1 (5 bases). CDR1 and CDR2 from the germline V gene are LNHNV and YYDKDF (reference sequence). V was trimmed by 5 bases and J by 1 base, leaving 15 bases between them. This CDR3 has 16 residues. In DNA form, the CDR3 reads TGTGCCACCAGCGTAACCAGGGTTAGAAGCAATCAGCCCCAGCATTTT. Its translation is CATSVTRVRSNQPQHF.

J is TRBJ1-1 and V is TRBV9; the match to TRBD1 covers 7 bases. This CDR3 has 13 residues. CDR1 and CDR2 (germline): SGDLS, YYNGEE. Trimming cost V 0 bases and J 11 bases; bases outside gene matches: 7. The CDR3 DNA reads TGTGCCAGCAGCGTAGAGGACAGGTTAAATGCTTTCTTT. It encodes CASSVEDRLNAFF.

This clone was counted a few times. The chain links TRBV19 to TRBJ2-1; 10 bases agree with TRBD2. Germline-derived CDR1 and CDR2 are LNHDA and SQIVND (reference sequence). The CDR3 extends over 16 amino acids. V shed 10 bases and J 7 bases; nucleotides not matched to a gene: 16. The CDR3 reads CATKPGDQRGGNEQFF. CDR3 bases: TGTGCCACCAAACCAGGGGATCAGCGGGGGGGGAATGAGCAGTTCTTC.

This rearrangement joins TRBV10-2 to TRBJ1-2, with 10 positions matching TRBD1. CDR1 and CDR2 from the germline V gene are WSHSY and SAAADI. This CDR3 has 13 residues. The ends lost 6 bases at V and 6 bases at J; junction bases unmatched: 4. The CDR3 is CASRAGTGDGYTF. The CDR3 DNA sequence: TGCGCCAGCAGGGCCGGGACAGGGGATGGCTACACCTTC.

The chain is built from TRBV6-5 and TRBJ2-7, with D unresolved. This CDR3 comprises 14 residues. V was shortened by 0 bases and J by 3 bases, with 9 bases between the two germline ends. The V gene's germline CDR1 is MNHEY and CDR2 SVGAGI. Here the CDR3 reads CASSYSTPYYEQYF. CDR3 nucleotide sequence: TGTGCCAGCAGTTACTCAACCCCCTACTACGAGCAGTACTTC.

CDR3 sequence (DNA): TGCGCCAGCAGCTTGGGGCTAGCGGGGGTTTCCTACGAGCAGTACTTC. Translated: CASSLGLAGVSYEQYF. J is TRBJ2-7 and V is TRBV5-1; 10 bases agree with TRBD2. Germline CDR1 is SGHRS and CDR2 is YFSETQ. The CDR3 totals 16 residues. The V gene end was trimmed by 0 bases and the J gene end by 1 base; junction bases not matched to a gene: 4.

The chain is built from TRBV6-2 or TRBV6-3 and TRBJ1-5; 8 nucleotides match TRBD1. Germline V gene lookup returns CDR1 MNHEY and CDR2 SVGEGT. The V and J ends lost 6 bases and 4 bases, in that order; junction bases with no gene match: 8. The CDR3 totals 15 residues. In nucleotides, the CDR3 is TGTGCCAGCAGCTCCACAGGGGGTGAAAATCAGCCCCAGCATTTT. It yields the protein CASSSTGGENQPQHF.

The chain links TRBV7-3 to TRBJ1-2, with TRBD1 matching 7 bases. Losses at the gene ends were 5 bases for V and 8 bases for J; bases not matched to a gene: 14. This CDR3 has 15 residues. Germline CDR1 is SGHTA and CDR2 is FQGTGA. CDR3 protein: CASSSGTGVSGGYTF. The DNA for the CDR3 is TGTGCCAGCAGCAGCGGAACAGGGGTCTCGGGAGGCTACACCTTC. Drawing the rest from reference TRBV7-3 and TRBJ1-2, the complete variable domain is GAGVSQTPSNKVTEKGKYVELRCDPISGHTALYWYRQSLGQGPEFLIYFQGTGAADDSGLPNDRFFAVRPEGSVSTLKIQRTERGDSAVYLCASSSGTGVSGGYTFGSGTRLTVV.

The V and J genes are TRBV29-1 and TRBJ2-3, with a tentative D call TRBD1 (5 bases). This CDR3 spans 13 amino acids. Trimming stripped 4 bases from V and 4 bases from J, with 12 bases between. Germline values: CDR1 SQVTM, CDR2 ANQGSEA. The CDR3 nucleotides are TGCAGCGTTGGGCAGGGTTCCTCAGATACGCAGTATTTT. This encodes CSVGQGSSDTQYF.

CDR3 in DNA: TGCGCCAGCAGCCAAATCGGACAGGGTTTCAATGAGCAGTTCTTC. It translates to CASSQIGQGFNEQFF. The V gene is TRBV4-3, the J gene TRBJ2-1, with 8 bases fitting TRBD1. V gave up 2 bases and J gave up 6 bases; unmatched junction bases: 6. Looked up from germline, CDR1 is LGHNA and CDR2 is YSLEER. The CDR3 runs to 15 residues.

This chain links TRBV30 with TRBJ2-7, with D possibly being TRBD2 (6 bases). Between the trimmed V and J ends, which lost 1 base and 4 bases, there was a span of 8 bases. Germline V lookup: CDR1 GTSNPN, CDR2 SVGIG (reference sequence). The CDR3 consists of 12 residues. CDR3 nucleotides: TGTGCCTGGAGTGCGGGAGAGTACGAGCAGTACTTC. Translation gives CAWSAGEYEQYF.

The rearrangement links TRBV7-8 to TRBJ2-3; 7 nucleotides match TRBD1. The CDR3 is 17 amino acids. Germline CDR1 SGHVS, CDR2 FQNEAQ. The V gene end was trimmed by 2 bases and the J gene end by 0 bases; junction bases not matched to a gene: 8. The CDR3 here is CASSLIVGTASTDTQYF. The CDR3 DNA follows: TGTGCCAGCAGCTTAATTGTCGGGACAGCTAGCACAGATACGCAGTATTTT.

The rearrangement joins TRBV6-1 to TRBJ2-7; tentatively, D is TRBD2 (5 bases). V was clipped by 1 base and J by 1 base, with 8 bases between them. Germline values: CDR1 MNHNS, CDR2 SASEGT. This CDR3 is 14 amino acids long. CDR3 DNA: TGTGCCAGCAGTGAAGGGACTGGATCCTACGAGCAGTACTTC. Translated, it gives CASSEGTGSYEQYF.

The chain couples TRBV27 to TRBJ1-2; TRBD1 agrees at 7 bases. Trimming at V came to 7 bases and at J to 3 bases, leaving 11 bases not matched to a gene. The CDR3 is 15 residues long. CDR1 MNHEY and CDR2 SMNVEV come from the germline V gene (reference sequence). The CDR3 protein is CASTPRRQGDYGYTF. In DNA, the CDR3 is TGTGCCAGCACCCCCCGCCGGCAGGGGGACTATGGCTACACCTTC.

The chain employs TRBV19 and TRBJ2-7; D call uncertain. The CDR3 loop spans 13 amino acids. Per the germline V gene, CDR1 is LNHDA and CDR2 is SQIVND (reference sequence). The V end was cut by 5 bases, the J end by 0 bases, with 8 bases between. CDR3 sequence reads: CASSQRRSYEQYF. As DNA, the CDR3 is TGTGCCAGTAGTCAGCGCCGCTCCTACGAGCAGTACTTC.

The chain recombines TRBV19 with TRBJ2-5, with D hard to call. This CDR3 has 11 residues. V lost 4 bases and J 1 base, leaving 1 base between the germline ends. Germline CDR1 and CDR2: LNHDA and SQIVND (reference sequence). CDR3 nucleotides: TGTGCCAGTAGTACCCAAGAGACCCAGTACTTC. Protein: CASSTQETQYF.

This clone has only a few counts. This sequence joins TRBV2 and TRBJ2-7; D gene uncertain. Germline values: CDR1 SNHLY, CDR2 FYNNEI. CDR3 length: 12 residues. V lost 3 bases, J lost 2 bases, and 5 bases lay in between. The CDR3 region has the DNA TGTGCCAGCAGTGACCAGCCCTACGAGCAGTACTTC. It translates to CASSDQPYEQYF. The full variable domain, its missing parts supplied by reference TRBV2 and TRBJ2-7, is EPEVTQTPSHQVTQMGQEVILRCVPISNHLYFYWYRQILGQKVEFLVSFYNNEISEKSEIFDDQFSVERPDGSNFTLKIRSTKLEDSAMYFCASSDQPYEQYFGPGTRLTVT.

J is TRBJ1-5 and V is TRBV7-8, with D unresolved. The CDR3 consists of 13 residues. Germline V gene sequence: CDR1 SGHVS, CDR2 FQNEAQ. The germline V and J ends were trimmed by 3 bases and 5 bases, with 8 bases remaining between them. CDR3 nucleotides: TGTGCCAGCAGCTTGTCTGGGGATCAGCCCCAGCATTTT. Its translation is CASSLSGDQPQHF.

The chain couples TRBV11-3 to TRBJ2-2, with TRBD2 matching over 15 bases. V lost 6 bases to trimming and J lost 6 bases; unmatched junction nucleotides: 11. Germline-derived CDR1 and CDR2 are SGHNT and YENEEA. The CDR3 contains 18 residues. CDR3 DNA sequence: TGTGCCAGCAGAGGACTAGCGGGAGGGCCGGTGTATTCCGGGGAGCTGTTTTTT. Amino acids: CASRGLAGGPVYSGELFF.

V and J are TRBV24-1 and TRBJ2-7; D is perhaps TRBD1 (6 bases). Germline V lookup: CDR1 KGHDR, CDR2 SFDVKD. The CDR3 extends over 13 amino acids. Trimming left V 7 bases short and J 1 base short, with 10 bases between. The CDR3 protein is CATSTGFSYEQYF. The CDR3 coding sequence is TGTGCCACCAGCACAGGGTTTTCCTACGAGCAGTACTTC.

V usage is TRBV7-8 and J usage is TRBJ2-1; weak D call: TRBD2 (5 bases). V was clipped by 0 bases and J by 6 bases, with 9 bases between them. From germline, CDR1 is SGHVS and CDR2 FQNEAQ. CDR3 length: 14 residues. This chain's CDR3 is CASSLALALNEQFF. The DNA of the CDR3 is TGTGCCAGCAGCTTAGCCCTAGCTCTCAATGAGCAGTTCTTC. Using reference TRBV7-8 and TRBJ2-1 for the parts outside the CDR3, the full variable domain is GAGVSQSPRYKVAKRGQDVALRCDPISGHVSLFWYQQALGQGPEFLTYFQNEAQLDKSGLPSDRFFAERPEGSVSTLKIQRTQQEDSAVYLCASSLALALNEQFFGPGTRLTVL.